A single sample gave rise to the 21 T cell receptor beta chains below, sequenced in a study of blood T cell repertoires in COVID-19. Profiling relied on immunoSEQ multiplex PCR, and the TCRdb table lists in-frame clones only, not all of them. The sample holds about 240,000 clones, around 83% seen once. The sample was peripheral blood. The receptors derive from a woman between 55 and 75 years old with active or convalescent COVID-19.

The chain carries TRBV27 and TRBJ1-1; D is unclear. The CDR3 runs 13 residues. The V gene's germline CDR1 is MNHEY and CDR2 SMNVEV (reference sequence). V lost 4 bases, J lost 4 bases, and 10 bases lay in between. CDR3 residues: CASSWAGVTEAFF. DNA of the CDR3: TGTGCCAGCAGTTGGGCCGGGGTCACTGAAGCTTTCTTT.

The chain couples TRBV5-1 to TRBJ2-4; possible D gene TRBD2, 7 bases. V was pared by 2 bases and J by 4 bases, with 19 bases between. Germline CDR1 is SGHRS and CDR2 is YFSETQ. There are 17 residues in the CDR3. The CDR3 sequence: CASSLGGGDRRKNIQYF. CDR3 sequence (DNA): TGCGCCAGCAGCTTAGGGGGAGGGGACCGGCGGAAAAACATTCAGTACTTC.

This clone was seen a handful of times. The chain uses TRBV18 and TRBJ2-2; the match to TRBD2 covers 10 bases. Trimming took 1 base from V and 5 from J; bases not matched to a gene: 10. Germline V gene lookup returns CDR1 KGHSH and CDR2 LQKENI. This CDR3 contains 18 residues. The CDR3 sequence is CASSPRPAGGPRTGELFF. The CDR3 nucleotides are TGTGCCAGCTCACCACGTCCAGCGGGGGGGCCGAGAACCGGGGAGCTGTTTTTT.

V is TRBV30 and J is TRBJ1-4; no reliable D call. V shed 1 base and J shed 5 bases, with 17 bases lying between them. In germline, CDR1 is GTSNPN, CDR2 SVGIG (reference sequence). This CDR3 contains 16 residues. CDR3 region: CAWSDPGSERNEKLFF. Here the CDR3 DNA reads TGTGCCTGGAGTGACCCGGGCTCGGAGCGGAATGAAAAACTGTTTTTT.

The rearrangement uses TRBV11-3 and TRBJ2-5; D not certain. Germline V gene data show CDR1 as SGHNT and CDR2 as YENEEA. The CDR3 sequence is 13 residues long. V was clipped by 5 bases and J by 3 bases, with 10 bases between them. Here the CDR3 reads CASSPDTEETQYF. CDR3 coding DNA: TGTGCCAGCAGCCCAGACACCGAAGAGACCCAGTACTTC.

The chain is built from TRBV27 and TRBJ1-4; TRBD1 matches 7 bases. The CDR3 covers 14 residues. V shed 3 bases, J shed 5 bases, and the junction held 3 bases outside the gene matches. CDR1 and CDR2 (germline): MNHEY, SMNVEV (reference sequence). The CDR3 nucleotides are TGTGCCAGCAGTTTTGGGACAGACAATGAAAAACTGTTTTTT. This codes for CASSFGTDNEKLFF.

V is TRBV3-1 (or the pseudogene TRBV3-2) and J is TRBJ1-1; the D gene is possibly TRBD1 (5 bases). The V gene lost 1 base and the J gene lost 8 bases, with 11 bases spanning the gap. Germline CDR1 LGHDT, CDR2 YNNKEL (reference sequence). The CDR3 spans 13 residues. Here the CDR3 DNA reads TGTGCCAGCAGCCAAGTAGGGGTAAGGGAAGCTTTCTTT. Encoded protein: CASSQVGVREAFF.

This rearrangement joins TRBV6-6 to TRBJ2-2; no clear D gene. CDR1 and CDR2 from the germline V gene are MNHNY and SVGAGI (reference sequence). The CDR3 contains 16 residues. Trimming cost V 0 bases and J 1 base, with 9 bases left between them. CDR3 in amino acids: CASSYSSLRNTGELFF. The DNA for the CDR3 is TGTGCCAGCAGTTACTCGTCTCTTCGGAACACCGGGGAGCTGTTTTTT.

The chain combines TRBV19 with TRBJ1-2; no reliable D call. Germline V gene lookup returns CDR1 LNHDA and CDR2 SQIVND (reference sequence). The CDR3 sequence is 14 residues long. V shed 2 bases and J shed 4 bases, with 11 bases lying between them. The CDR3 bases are TGTGCCAGTAGTATATTAGGTAGCGCCTATGGCTACACCTTC. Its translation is CASSILGSAYGYTF.

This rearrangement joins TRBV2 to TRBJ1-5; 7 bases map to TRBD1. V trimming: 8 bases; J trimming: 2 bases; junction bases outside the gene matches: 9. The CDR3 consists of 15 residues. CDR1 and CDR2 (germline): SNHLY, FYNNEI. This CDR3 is CASGFGQGGNQPQHF. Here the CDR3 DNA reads TGTGCCAGCGGGTTTGGGCAGGGGGGCAATCAGCCCCAGCATTTT.

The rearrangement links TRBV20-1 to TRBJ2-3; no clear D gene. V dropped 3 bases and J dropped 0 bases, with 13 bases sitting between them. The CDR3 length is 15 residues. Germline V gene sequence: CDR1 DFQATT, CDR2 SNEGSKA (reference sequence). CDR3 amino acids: CSASQRVGSTDTQYF. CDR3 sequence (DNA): TGCAGTGCTAGTCAACGGGTCGGGAGCACAGATACGCAGTATTTT.

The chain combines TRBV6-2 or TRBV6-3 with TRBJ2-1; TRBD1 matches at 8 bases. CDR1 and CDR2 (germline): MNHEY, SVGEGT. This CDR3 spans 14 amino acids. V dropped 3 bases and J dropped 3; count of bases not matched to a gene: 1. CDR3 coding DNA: TGTGCCAGCAGTTATGACAGGGGCTACAATGAGCAGTTCTTC. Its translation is CASSYDRGYNEQFF.

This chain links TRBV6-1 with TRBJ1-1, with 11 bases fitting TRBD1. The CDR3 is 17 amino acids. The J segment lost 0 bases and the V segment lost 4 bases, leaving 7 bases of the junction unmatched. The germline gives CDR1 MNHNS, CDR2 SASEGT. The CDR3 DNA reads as TGTGCCAGCAGTGGAACGGACAGGGGGCGGGTGAACACTGAAGCTTTCTTT. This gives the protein CASSGTDRGRVNTEAFF.

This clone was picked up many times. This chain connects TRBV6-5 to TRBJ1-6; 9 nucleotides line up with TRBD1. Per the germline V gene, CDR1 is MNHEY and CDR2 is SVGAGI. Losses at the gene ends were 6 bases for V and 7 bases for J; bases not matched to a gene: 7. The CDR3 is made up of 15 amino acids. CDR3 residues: CASRSGTGWNSPLHF. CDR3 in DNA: TGTGCCAGCAGGTCCGGGACAGGGTGGAATTCACCCCTCCACTTT.

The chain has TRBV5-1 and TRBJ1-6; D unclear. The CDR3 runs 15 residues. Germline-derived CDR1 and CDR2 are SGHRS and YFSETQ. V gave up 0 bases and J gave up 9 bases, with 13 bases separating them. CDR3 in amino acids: CASSLGGPSISPLHF. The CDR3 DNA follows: TGCGCCAGCAGCTTGGGAGGGCCCTCAATTTCACCCCTCCACTTT.

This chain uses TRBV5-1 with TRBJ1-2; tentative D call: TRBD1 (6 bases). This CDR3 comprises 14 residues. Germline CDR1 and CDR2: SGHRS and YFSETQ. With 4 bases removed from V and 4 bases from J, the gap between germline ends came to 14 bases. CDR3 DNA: TGCGCCAGCAGCCCCGGGGGGCTTGTCTATGGCTACACCTTC. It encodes CASSPGGLVYGYTF.

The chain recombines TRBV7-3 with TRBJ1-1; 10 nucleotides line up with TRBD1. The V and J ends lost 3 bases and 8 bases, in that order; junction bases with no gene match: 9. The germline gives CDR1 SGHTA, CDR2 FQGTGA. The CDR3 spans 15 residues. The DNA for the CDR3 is TGTGCCAGCAGCTTCGGGACAGGGGCACAGTCGGAAGCTTTCTTT. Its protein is CASSFGTGAQSEAFF.

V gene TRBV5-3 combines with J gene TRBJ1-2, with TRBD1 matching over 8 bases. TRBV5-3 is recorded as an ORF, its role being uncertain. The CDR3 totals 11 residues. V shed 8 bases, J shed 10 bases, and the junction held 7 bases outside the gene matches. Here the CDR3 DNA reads TGTGCCAGCCCGGACAGGGTCGACTACACCTTC. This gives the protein CASPDRVDYTF.

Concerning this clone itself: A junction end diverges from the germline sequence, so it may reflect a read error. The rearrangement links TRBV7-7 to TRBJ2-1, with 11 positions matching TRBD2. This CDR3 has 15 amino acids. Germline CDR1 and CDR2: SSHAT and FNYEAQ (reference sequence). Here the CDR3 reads CASSFGTSGYNEQFF. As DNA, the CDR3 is TGTGCTAGCAGCTTCGGGACTAGCGGATACAATGAGCAGTTCTTC.

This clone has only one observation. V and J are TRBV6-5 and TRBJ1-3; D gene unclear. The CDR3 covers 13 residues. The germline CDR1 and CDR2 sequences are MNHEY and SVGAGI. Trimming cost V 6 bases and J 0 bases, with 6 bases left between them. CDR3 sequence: CASRRGSGNTIYF. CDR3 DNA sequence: TGTGCCAGCAGGCGGGGCTCTGGAAACACCATATATTTT.

The CDR3 nucleotides read TGTGCCAGCAGCGGGGGCGGACATGGGACAGATACGCAGTATTTT. It specifies CASSGGGHGTDTQYF. The chain uses TRBV5-4 and TRBJ2-3, with D perhaps TRBD1 (6 bases). Germline V gene sequence: CDR1 SGHNT, CDR2 YYREEE (reference sequence). The CDR3 loop spans 15 amino acids. The V gene lost 4 bases and the J gene lost 3 bases, with 15 bases spanning the gap.